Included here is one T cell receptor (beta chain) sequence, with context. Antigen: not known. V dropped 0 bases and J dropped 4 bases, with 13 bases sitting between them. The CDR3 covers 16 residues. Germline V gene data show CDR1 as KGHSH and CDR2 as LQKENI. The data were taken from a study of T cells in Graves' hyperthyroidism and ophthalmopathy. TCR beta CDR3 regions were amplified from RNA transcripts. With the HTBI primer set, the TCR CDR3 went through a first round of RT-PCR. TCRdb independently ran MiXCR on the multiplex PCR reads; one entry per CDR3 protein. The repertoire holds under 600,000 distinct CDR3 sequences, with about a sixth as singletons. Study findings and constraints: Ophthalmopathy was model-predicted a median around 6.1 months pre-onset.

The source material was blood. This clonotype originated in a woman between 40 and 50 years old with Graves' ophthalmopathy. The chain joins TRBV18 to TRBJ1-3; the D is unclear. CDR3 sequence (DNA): TGTGCCAGCTCACCACCGGGCACTACTCAAGGAAACACCATATATTTT. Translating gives CASSPPGTTQGNTIYF.